The present TCR beta chain was sequenced within a study of blood T cell repertoires in COVID-19. Original analysis: Counts of nucleated cells, estimated from reference gene primer amplification, were obtained. Generated by immunoSEQ multiplex PCR, the TCRdb table keeps only in-frame clones and is missing some. V and J calls and clone size follow that table, whereas D and trimming were derived from the DNA. The data contain approximately 240,000 clones, 80% to 95% of them singletons. In germline, CDR1 is SGHDT, CDR2 YYEEEE. Trimming removed 4 bases from V and 6 bases from J, with 16 bases in between. The length of the CDR3 is 14 residues.

The sequence was collected from a man under 40 with COVID-19, enrolled during active disease. V usage is TRBV5-6 and J usage is TRBJ1-2; D not certain. The specimen sequenced was peripheral blood. The DNA of the CDR3 is TGTGCCAGCAGCCCCCGGGAGGAATGGGATGGCTACACCTTC. It specifies CASSPREEWDGYTF.